These 6 T cell receptor beta chains were sequenced from one sample in a study of blood T cell repertoires in COVID-19. Repertoires were generated with immunoSEQ multiplex PCR, while TCRdb's copy carries only in-frame clones and drops some. The top ten clones hold about 7% of a sample with about 160,000 clones, 85% to 90% of them seen once. Material for sequencing was peripheral blood. These receptors were taken from a man aged 45-65 years with active or convalescent COVID-19.

This clone was detected only once. V and J are TRBV5-1 and TRBJ2-5, with 7 bases matching TRBD1. The length of the CDR3 is 15 residues. The junction had 7 bases not matched to a gene; V was cut back by 0 bases and J by 5 bases. Germline V gene lookup returns CDR1 SGHRS and CDR2 YFSETQ. CDR3 in amino acids: CASSLGGGYTETQYF. CDR3 nucleotide sequence: TGCGCCAGCAGCTTGGGAGGGGGCTACACGGAGACCCAGTACTTC. Together with reference TRBV5-1 and TRBJ2-5, the CDR3 gives the full variable domain: KAGVTQTPRYLIKTRGQQVTLSCSPISGHRSVSWYQQTPGQGLQFLFEYFSETQRNKGNFPGRFSGRQFSNSRSEMNVSTLELGDSALYLCASSLGGGYTETQYFGPGTRLLVL.

The genes are TRBV5-1 and TRBJ2-7; D is uncertain. The V and J ends lost 0 bases and 0 bases respectively, with 7 bases between them. This CDR3 is 14 amino acids long. Germline V gene data show CDR1 as SGHRS and CDR2 as YFSETQ. In nucleotides, the CDR3 is TGCGCCAGCAGCTTGGGGCAAAGCTCCTACGAGCAGTACTTC. Protein sequence: CASSLGQSSYEQYF. The variable domain in full, completed from reference TRBV5-1 and TRBJ2-7, reads KAGVTQTPRYLIKTRGQQVTLSCSPISGHRSVSWYQQTPGQGLQFLFEYFSETQRNKGNFPGRFSGRQFSNSRSEMNVSTLELGDSALYLCASSLGQSSYEQYFGPGTRLTVT.

The chain carries TRBV27 and TRBJ1-5, with 9 bases identical to TRBD1. The CDR3 is 14 residues long. V lost 5 bases to trimming and J lost 9 bases; unmatched junction nucleotides: 8. Per the germline V gene, CDR1 is MNHEY and CDR2 is SMNVEV (reference sequence). The CDR3 bases are TGTGCCAGCAGTGCCGGGACAGGGATTAGGCCCCAGCATTTT. It encodes CASSAGTGIRPQHF.

DNA of the CDR3: TGTGCCTGGCGAGCCCCATCGAACACCGGGGAGCTGTTTTTT. Amino acids: CAWRAPSNTGELFF. This sequence joins TRBV30 and TRBJ2-2, with D unclear. Germline V gene lookup returns CDR1 GTSNPN and CDR2 SVGIG (reference sequence). The CDR3 runs to 14 residues. Trimming cost V 5 bases and J 0 bases, with 10 bases left between them.

This clone is a singleton in its sample. The chain links TRBV4-3 to TRBJ1-2; D gene uncertain. Trimming stripped 0 bases from V and 0 bases from J, with 8 bases between. Germline V gene sequence: CDR1 LGHNA, CDR2 YSLEER. The CDR3 spans 15 residues. The CDR3 nucleotides read TGCGCCAGCAGCCAAGATAGGAGAACTAACTATGGCTACACCTTC. Translating gives CASSQDRRTNYGYTF.

The CDR3 nucleotides are TGTGCCAGCACTGGGACAGGGTTGGAGACCCAGTACTTC. It specifies CASTGTGLETQYF. The chain joins TRBV9 to TRBJ2-5; 9 bases agree with TRBD1. The germline V gene encodes CDR1 SGDLS and CDR2 YYNGEE. CDR3 length equals 13 residues. Losses at the gene ends were 6 bases for V and 5 bases for J; bases not matched to a gene: 5.